This entry describes one T cell receptor (beta chain). This CDR3 spans 13 amino acids. Trimming removed 0 bases from V and 6 bases from J, with 6 bases in between. Per the germline V gene, CDR1 is SGHRS and CDR2 is YFSETQ. This specimen comes from a study of blood T cell repertoires in COVID-19. Study overall: Sources were T cells, B-cell-depleted T cells, or PBMCs; the material itself was cDNA or gDNA.

Cohort allocation depended upon clinical history that participants reported. Cohort 3 donors were reported recovered after two negative PCRs, clearance, or symptom resolution. Study processing details: The assay estimated nucleated cells by amplifying reference gene primers. The table came from immunoSEQ multiplex PCR; TCRdb's copy has only in-frame clones and leaves some out. V and J calls and clone size are those listed in that table; D and trimming were worked out from the DNA. Of about 400,000 clones in the sample, about 90% were seen once. This TCR derives from a woman in her 30s who had recovered from COVID-19. The chain links TRBV5-1 to TRBJ2-2; the D is unclear. What was sequenced was PBMCs or T cells enriched from blood (not recorded which). The CDR3 coding sequence is TGCGCCAGCAGCTTGGTAGACTCCGGGGAGCTGTTTTTT. Its translation: CASSLVDSGELFF.